Below are 13 T cell receptor beta chains sequenced from a single sample in a study of T cells in Graves' hyperthyroidism and ophthalmopathy. The CDR3 regions of TCR beta were amplified from RNA transcripts. The HTBI primer set served for first-round RT-PCR of the TCR CDR3. In TCRdb, the multiplex PCR reads were re-called with MiXCR into one record per CDR3 protein. The sample shows about 500,000 distinct CDR3 sequences, roughly 17% of them seen only once. Sequencing was carried out using blood. The receptors here all came from a woman aged 18-29 years with Graves' ophthalmopathy.

This clonotype was observed at least ten times. V usage is TRBV30 and J usage is TRBJ1-3; 9 positions match TRBD1. The J segment lost 7 bases and the V segment lost 8 bases, leaving 6 bases of the junction unmatched. Germline assignment: CDR1 GTSNPN and CDR2 SVGIG (reference sequence). This CDR3 is built from 12 residues. Here the CDR3 reads CAASGQGNTIYF. The CDR3 nucleotides are TGTGCCGCATCCGGACAGGGGAACACCATATATTTT.

The chain combines TRBV4-3 with TRBJ2-7; D is ambiguous. Trimming left V 1 base short and J 1 base short, with 5 bases between. The germline V gene has CDR1 LGHNA and CDR2 YSLEER. This CDR3 is 13 amino acids long. CDR3 sequence: CASSQAPSYEQYF. CDR3 nucleotide sequence: TGCGCCAGCAGCCAAGCCCCTTCCTACGAGCAGTACTTC.

This clonotype has ten or more counts. J is TRBJ2-7 and V is TRBV27, with 8 bases matching TRBD2. Losses at the gene ends were 5 bases for V and 2 bases for J; bases not matched to a gene: 5. CDR1 and CDR2 from the germline V gene are MNHEY and SMNVEV (reference sequence). There are 14 residues in the CDR3. The CDR3, as DNA: TGTGCCAGCAGTCCGGGACTAGGAACCTACGAGCAGTACTTC. Translating gives CASSPGLGTYEQYF.

This clonotype appeared many times. The chain has TRBV28 and TRBJ2-7; 7 nucleotides agree with TRBD1. V lost 7 bases to trimming and J lost 6 bases; unmatched junction nucleotides: 12. The V gene's germline CDR1 is MDHEN and CDR2 SYDVKM. The CDR3 totals 14 residues. The CDR3 DNA is TGTGCCAGCACCGAATCGACAGGGTCTCGCGAGCAGTACTTC. Translation gives CASTESTGSREQYF.

This clonotype has a count of ten or more. The chain is built from TRBV7-9 and TRBJ2-2; 8 bases align to TRBD2. The germline V gene has CDR1 SEHNR and CDR2 FQNEAQ (reference sequence). The CDR3 consists of 15 residues. Losses at the gene ends were 4 bases for V and 3 bases for J; bases not matched to a gene: 4. The CDR3 region is CASSSGLEDTGELFF. In nucleotides, the CDR3 is TGTGCCAGCAGCTCGGGACTAGAGGACACCGGGGAGCTGTTTTTT.

The CDR3 bases are TGTGCCAGCAGCGCCGACGCGAACACCGGGGAGCTGTTTTTT. As protein: CASSADANTGELFF. The chain recombines TRBV5-8 with TRBJ2-2; D is unresolved. The germline V gene has CDR1 SGHTS and CDR2 YDEGEE. This CDR3 contains 14 residues. The V end lost 4 bases, the J end lost 0 bases, and 7 bases lay between the germline ends.

This clonotype was observed at least ten times. J is TRBJ2-5 and V is TRBV28; TRBD1 aligns across 8 bases. This CDR3 has 13 amino acids. V was clipped by 6 bases and J by 5 bases; unmatched bases: 5. The V gene's germline CDR1 is MDHEN and CDR2 SYDVKM. The DNA for the CDR3 is TGTGCCAGCAGCCGAGACAGGGGCGAGACCCAGTACTTC. It encodes CASSRDRGETQYF.

This clonotype has ten or more counts. The rearrangement uses TRBV15 and TRBJ1-2, with 7 bases lining up with TRBD1. This CDR3 spans 13 amino acids. J lost 1 base, V lost 5 bases, and 1 base had no gene match. Germline lookup yields CDR1 LNHNV and CDR2 YYDKDF (reference sequence). The CDR3 loop reads CATSGDSNYGYTF. Here the CDR3 DNA reads TGTGCCACCAGCGGGGACAGTAACTATGGCTACACCTTC.

V and J are TRBV4-1 and TRBJ2-3, with TRBD2 identical over 11 bases. Trimming at V came to 6 bases and at J to 0 bases, leaving 11 bases not matched to a gene. The CDR3 totals 18 residues. The V gene's germline CDR1 is MGHRA and CDR2 YSYEKL. As DNA, the CDR3 is TGCGCCAGCAGGGGGCCGGGACTAGCGGACGATAGCACAGATACGCAGTATTTT. Its protein is CASRGPGLADDSTDTQYF.

This clonotype has ten or more counts. The rearrangement links TRBV2 to TRBJ1-5, with D unclear. Germline CDR1 is SNHLY and CDR2 is FYNNEI. The CDR3 covers 15 residues. The V end lost 5 bases, the J end lost 0 bases, and 11 bases lay between the germline ends. The CDR3 loop is CASSPLEGSNQPQHF. In DNA form, the CDR3 reads TGTGCCAGCAGTCCCCTAGAGGGTAGCAATCAGCCCCAGCATTTT.

This clonotype occurred many times. The J gene is TRBJ1-1, the V gene TRBV7-3; D perhaps matches TRBD1 (5 bases). Germline assignment: CDR1 SGHTA and CDR2 FQGTGA. The CDR3 runs 14 residues. The ends were cut back, 5 bases at V and 4 bases at J, with 14 bases in the middle. Here the CDR3 DNA reads TGTGCCAGCAGCCCAACAGGCCTCGGCACTGAAGCTTTCTTT. Its translation: CASSPTGLGTEAFF. The full variable domain, rest sourced from reference TRBV7-3 and TRBJ1-1, is GAGVSQTPSNKVTEKGKYVELRCDPISGHTALYWYRQSLGQGPEFLIYFQGTGAADDSGLPNDRFFAVRPEGSVSTLKIQRTERGDSAVYLCASSPTGLGTEAFFGQGTRLTVV.

This clonotype was seen many times. The V and J genes are TRBV4-1 and TRBJ2-5; D is possibly TRBD1 (5 bases). The germline V gene has CDR1 MGHRA and CDR2 YSYEKL. This CDR3 is 13 amino acids long. V was pared by 4 bases and J by 5 bases, with 11 bases between. The CDR3 loop reads CASSRLSGETQYF. DNA of the CDR3: TGCGCCAGCAGCCGATTATCAGGGGAGACCCAGTACTTC.

In its sample, this clonotype was seen many times. CDR3 sequence reads: CASSLFPGMRKTQYF. The CDR3 bases are TGTGCCAGCAGTTTATTTCCAGGGATGAGGAAGACCCAGTACTTC. The genes are TRBV28 and TRBJ2-5; D possibly corresponds to TRBD1 (5 bases). The CDR3 totals 15 residues. Germline V lookup: CDR1 MDHEN, CDR2 SYDVKM. The germline V and J ends were trimmed by 1 base and 6 bases, with 15 bases remaining between them.